This entry concerns a single TCR beta chain. Antigen unknown. This record comes from a study of T cells in Graves' hyperthyroidism and ophthalmopathy. Findings and caveats of the study: Separation of ophthalmopathy from stable hyperthyroidism was achieved by a 13 V-J model.

Per the germline V gene, CDR1 is DFQATT and CDR2 is SNEGSKA (reference sequence). The CDR3 runs to 15 residues. The V segment lost 6 bases and the J segment 2 bases; nucleotides outside the gene matches: 8. Patients were excluded because of uncontrolled infection, other autoimmune disease, pregnancy or lactation. Extraction of PBMCs used roughly 9.6 ml of fresh peripheral blood. Template material for amplifying TCR beta CDR3 regions consisted of RNA transcripts. Carried out on the TCR CDR3, a first-round RT-PCR used the HTBI primer set. Each CDR3 protein gets one entry after TCRdb re-called the multiplex PCR reads with MiXCR. The sample has some 140,000 distinct CDR3 sequences, around 20% seen once.

The chain couples TRBV20-1 to TRBJ2-1, with 9 bases identical to TRBD2. Sequencing used blood. This sequence was found in a woman in her forties or fifties with Graves' hyperthyroidism that later progressed to Graves' ophthalmopathy. The CDR3 region has the DNA TGCAGTGCAGGGACTAGCCGCAGCGCCTACAATGAGCAGTTCTTC. Its protein product is CSAGTSRSAYNEQFF.